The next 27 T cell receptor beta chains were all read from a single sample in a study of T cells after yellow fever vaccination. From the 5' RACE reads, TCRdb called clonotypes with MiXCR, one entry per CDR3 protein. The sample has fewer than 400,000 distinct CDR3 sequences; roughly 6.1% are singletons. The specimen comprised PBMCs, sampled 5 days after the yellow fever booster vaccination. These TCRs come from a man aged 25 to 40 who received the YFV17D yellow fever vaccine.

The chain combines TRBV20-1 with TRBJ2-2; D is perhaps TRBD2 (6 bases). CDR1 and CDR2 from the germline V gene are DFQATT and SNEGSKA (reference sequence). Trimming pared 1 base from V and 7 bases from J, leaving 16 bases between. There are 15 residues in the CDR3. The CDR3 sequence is CSARVAGRGGGELFF. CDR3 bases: TGCAGTGCTAGAGTGGCCGGGAGAGGAGGCGGGGAGCTGTTTTTT.

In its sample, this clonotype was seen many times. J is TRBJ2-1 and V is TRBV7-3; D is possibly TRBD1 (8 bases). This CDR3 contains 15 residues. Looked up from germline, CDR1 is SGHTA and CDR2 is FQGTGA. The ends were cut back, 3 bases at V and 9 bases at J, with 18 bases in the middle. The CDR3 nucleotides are TGTGCCAGCAGCTTTACAGGGGGAGGGGTTGGTGAGCAGTTCTTC. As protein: CASSFTGGGVGEQFF.

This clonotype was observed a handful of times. The CDR3: CASKGAGNQPQHF. The DNA for the CDR3 is TGTGCCAGCAAGGGGGCCGGCAATCAGCCCCAGCATTTT. The J gene is TRBJ1-5, the V gene TRBV2; 7 bases fit TRBD1. This CDR3 has 13 residues. Germline V gene lookup returns CDR1 SNHLY and CDR2 FYNNEI. V shed 7 bases, J shed 2 bases, and the junction held 2 bases outside the gene matches.

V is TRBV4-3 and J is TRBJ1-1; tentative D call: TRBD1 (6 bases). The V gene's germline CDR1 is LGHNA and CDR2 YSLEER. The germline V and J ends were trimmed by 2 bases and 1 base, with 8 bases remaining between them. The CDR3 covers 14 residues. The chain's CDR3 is CASSQQGSNTEAFF. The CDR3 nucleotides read TGCGCCAGCAGCCAACAGGGGTCGAACACTGAAGCTTTCTTT.

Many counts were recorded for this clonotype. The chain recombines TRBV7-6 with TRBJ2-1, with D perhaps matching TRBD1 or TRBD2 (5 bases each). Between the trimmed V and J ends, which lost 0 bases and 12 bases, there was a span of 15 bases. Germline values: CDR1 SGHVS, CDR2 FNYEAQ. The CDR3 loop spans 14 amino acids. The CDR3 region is CASSLAIWGRGQFF. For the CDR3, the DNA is TGTGCCAGCAGCTTAGCGATCTGGGGCCGGGGGCAGTTCTTC.

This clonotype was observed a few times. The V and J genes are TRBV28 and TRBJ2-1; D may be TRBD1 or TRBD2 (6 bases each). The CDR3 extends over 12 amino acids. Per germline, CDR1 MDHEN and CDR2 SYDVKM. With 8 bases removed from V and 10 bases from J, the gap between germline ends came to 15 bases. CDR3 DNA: TGTGCCAGCTCTTGGGGGGCGGGGGAGCAGTTCTTC. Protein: CASSWGAGEQFF.

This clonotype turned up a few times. The CDR3 region is CATSSLAGVPNEQFF. The DNA for the CDR3 is TGTGCCACCTCCTCTTTAGCGGGAGTCCCCAATGAGCAGTTCTTC. The chain employs TRBV2 and TRBJ2-1; 9 bases line up with TRBD2. CDR3 length: 15 amino acids. Unmatched junction bases numbered 13, after V lost 10 bases and J lost 6 bases. Germline V lookup: CDR1 SNHLY, CDR2 FYNNEI.

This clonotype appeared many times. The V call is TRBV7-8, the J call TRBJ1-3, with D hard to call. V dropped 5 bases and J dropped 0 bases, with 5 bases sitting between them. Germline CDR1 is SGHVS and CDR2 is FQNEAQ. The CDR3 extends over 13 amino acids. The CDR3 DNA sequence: TGTGCCAGCAGCCCGAGCTCTGGAAACACCATATATTTT. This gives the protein CASSPSSGNTIYF.

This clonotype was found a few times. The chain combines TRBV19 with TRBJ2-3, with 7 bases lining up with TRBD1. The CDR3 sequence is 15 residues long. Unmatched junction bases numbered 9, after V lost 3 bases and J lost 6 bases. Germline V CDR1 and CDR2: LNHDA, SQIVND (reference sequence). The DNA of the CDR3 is TGTGCCAGTAGTATTTTCGCGACAGGGAGTGATACGCAGTATTTT. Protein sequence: CASSIFATGSDTQYF.

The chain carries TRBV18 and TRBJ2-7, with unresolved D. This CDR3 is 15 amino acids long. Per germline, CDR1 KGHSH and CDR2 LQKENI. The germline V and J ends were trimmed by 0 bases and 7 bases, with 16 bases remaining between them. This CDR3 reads CASSPPEIPFREQYF. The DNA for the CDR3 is TGTGCCAGCTCACCACCGGAGATACCGTTTCGGGAGCAGTACTTC.

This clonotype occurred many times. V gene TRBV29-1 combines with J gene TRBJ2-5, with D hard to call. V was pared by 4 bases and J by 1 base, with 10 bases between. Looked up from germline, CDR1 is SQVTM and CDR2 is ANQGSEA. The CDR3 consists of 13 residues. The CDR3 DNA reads TGCAGCGTTGCGGGTATCATCCAAGAGACCCAGTACTTC. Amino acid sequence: CSVAGIIQETQYF.

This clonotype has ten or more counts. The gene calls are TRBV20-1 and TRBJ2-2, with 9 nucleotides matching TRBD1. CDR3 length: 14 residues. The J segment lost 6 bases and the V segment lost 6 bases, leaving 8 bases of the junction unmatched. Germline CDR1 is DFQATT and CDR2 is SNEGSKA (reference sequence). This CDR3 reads CSARAGTGPGELFF. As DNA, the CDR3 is TGCAGTGCACGAGCCGGGACAGGGCCCGGGGAGCTGTTTTTT.

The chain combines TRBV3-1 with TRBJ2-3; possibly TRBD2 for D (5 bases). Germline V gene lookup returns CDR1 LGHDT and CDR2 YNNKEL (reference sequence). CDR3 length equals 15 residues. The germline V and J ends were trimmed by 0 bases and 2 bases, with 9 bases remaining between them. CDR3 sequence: CASSQEQRFTDTQYF. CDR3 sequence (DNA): TGTGCCAGCAGCCAAGAGCAGCGGTTCACAGATACGCAGTATTTT.

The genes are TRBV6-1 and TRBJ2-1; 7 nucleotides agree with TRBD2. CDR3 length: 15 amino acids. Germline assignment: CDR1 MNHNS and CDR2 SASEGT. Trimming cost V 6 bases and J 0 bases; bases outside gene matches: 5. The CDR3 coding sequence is TGTGCCAGCAGCCAAGCGGGGAGCTCCTACAATGAGCAGTTCTTC. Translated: CASSQAGSSYNEQFF.

CDR3 nucleotide sequence: TGTGCCAGCAGCAAGGGACACCTGTACGAGCAGTACTTC. It codes for CASSKGHLYEQYF. The chain links TRBV21-1 to TRBJ2-7; TRBD1, the table's D call, was not compared with the DNA. TRBV21-1 is deemed a pseudogene. This CDR3 has 13 residues.

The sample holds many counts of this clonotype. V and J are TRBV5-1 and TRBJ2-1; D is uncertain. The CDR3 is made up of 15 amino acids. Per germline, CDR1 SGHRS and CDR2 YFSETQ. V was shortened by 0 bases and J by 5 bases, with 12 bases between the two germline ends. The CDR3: CASSLGVEAHNEQFF. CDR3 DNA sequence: TGCGCCAGCAGCTTGGGAGTAGAGGCCCACAATGAGCAGTTCTTC.

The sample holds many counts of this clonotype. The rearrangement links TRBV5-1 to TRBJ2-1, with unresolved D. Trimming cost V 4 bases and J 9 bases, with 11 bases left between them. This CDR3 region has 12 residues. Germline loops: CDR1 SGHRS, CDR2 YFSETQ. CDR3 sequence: CASSRLPGEQFF. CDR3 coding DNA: TGCGCCAGCAGCCGACTGCCGGGTGAGCAGTTCTTC.

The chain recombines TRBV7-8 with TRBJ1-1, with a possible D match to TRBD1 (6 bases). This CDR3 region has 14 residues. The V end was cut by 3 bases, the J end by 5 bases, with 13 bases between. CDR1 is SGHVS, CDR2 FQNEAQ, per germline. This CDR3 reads CASSLAGAGTEAFF. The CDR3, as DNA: TGTGCCAGCAGCTTGGCAGGGGCAGGGACTGAAGCTTTCTTT.

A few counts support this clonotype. CDR3 coding DNA: TGTGCCAGCTCACCACCAGGGCACAATGAGCAGTTCTTC. Amino acids: CASSPPGHNEQFF. The rearrangement joins TRBV18 to TRBJ2-1; D uncertain. The CDR3 totals 13 residues. V gave up 0 bases and J gave up 5 bases, with 5 bases separating them. From germline, CDR1 is KGHSH and CDR2 LQKENI.

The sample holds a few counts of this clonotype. DNA for the CDR3: TGCAGTGCCCTCACCAGCGGGAGGGGGAAGTTGAATGAGCAGTTCTTC. Amino acids: CSALTSGRGKLNEQFF. V is TRBV20-1 and J is TRBJ2-1; 10 bases align to TRBD2. With V trimmed by 6 bases and J by 7 bases, 15 bases remained unmatched. The CDR3 has 16 residues. CDR1 and CDR2 (germline): DFQATT, SNEGSKA (reference sequence).

CDR3 nucleotides: TGTGCCAGCAGCCGAATGGCGGTGAACACTGAAGCTTTCTTT. It is translated as CASSRMAVNTEAFF. The gene calls are TRBV3-1 and TRBJ1-1; D gene ambiguous. The V and J ends lost 4 bases and 0 bases respectively, with 9 bases between them. The CDR3 runs 14 residues. Germline CDR1 LGHDT, CDR2 YNNKEL (reference sequence).

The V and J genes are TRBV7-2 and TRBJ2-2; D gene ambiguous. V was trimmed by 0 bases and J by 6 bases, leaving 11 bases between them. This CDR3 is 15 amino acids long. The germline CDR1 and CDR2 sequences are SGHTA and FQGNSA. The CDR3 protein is CASSLAPSQSGELFF. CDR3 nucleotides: TGTGCCAGCAGCTTAGCCCCATCCCAATCCGGGGAGCTGTTTTTT.

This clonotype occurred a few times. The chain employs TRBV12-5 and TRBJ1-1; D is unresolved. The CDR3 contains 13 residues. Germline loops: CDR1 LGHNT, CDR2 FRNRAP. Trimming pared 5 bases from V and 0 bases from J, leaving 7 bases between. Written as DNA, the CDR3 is TGTGCTAGTGGTGCCTTGATGAACACTGAAGCTTTCTTT. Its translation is CASGALMNTEAFF. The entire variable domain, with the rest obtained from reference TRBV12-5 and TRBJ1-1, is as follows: DARVTQTPRHKVTEMGQEVTMRCQPILGHNTVFWYRQTMMQGLELLAYFRNRAPLDDSGMPKDRFSAEMPDATLATLKIQPSEPRDSAVYFCASGALMNTEAFFGQGTRLTVV.

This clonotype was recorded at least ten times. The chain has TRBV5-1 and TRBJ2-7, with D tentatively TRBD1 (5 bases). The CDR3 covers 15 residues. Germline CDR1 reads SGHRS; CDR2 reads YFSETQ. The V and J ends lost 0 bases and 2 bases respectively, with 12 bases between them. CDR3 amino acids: CASSLGPDRAYEQYF. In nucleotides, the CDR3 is TGCGCCAGCAGCTTGGGGCCCGACAGAGCCTACGAGCAGTACTTC.

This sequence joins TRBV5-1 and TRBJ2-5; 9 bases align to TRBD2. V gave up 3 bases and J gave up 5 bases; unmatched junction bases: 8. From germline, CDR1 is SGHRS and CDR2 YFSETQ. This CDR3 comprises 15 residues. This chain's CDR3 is CASSSSLAGKETQYF. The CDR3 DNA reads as TGCGCCAGCAGCTCGTCCCTAGCGGGGAAGGAGACCCAGTACTTC.

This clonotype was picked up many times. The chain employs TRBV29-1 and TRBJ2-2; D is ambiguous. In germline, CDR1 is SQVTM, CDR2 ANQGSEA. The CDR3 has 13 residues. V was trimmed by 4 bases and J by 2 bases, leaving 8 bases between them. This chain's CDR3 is CSVVLGNTGELFF. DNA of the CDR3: TGCAGCGTTGTTTTGGGAAACACCGGGGAGCTGTTTTTT.

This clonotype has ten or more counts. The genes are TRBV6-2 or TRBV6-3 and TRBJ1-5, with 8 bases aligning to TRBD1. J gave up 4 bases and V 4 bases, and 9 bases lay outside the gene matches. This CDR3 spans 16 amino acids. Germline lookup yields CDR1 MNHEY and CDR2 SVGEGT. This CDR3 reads CASSSPGTGGNQPQHF. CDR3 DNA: TGTGCCAGCAGTTCCCCAGGGACAGGCGGAAATCAGCCCCAGCATTTT.